The clone carrying this T cell receptor beta chain is categorized as medium-sized. The antigen remains unidentified. This sample is part of a study of naive and memory T cell subsets. Four PCR rounds used nested alpha and beta constant region primers plus the SP2 primer. Using its own MiXCR run on the UMI-ligation and nested PCR reads, TCRdb lists one record per CDR3 protein. The table shows tens of thousands of distinct CDR3 sequences, with under 8.5% occurring only once. This CDR3 comprises 14 residues. Per the germline V gene, CDR1 is SGHRS and CDR2 is YFSETQ. V lost 3 bases to trimming and J lost 2 bases, with 12 bases between them. Regarding treatment: skin biopsy from PPD injection site in Mantoux-positive individual. A UMI-containing oligonucleotide was joined by 3' ligation to the TCR cDNA template. Skin biopsies came from PPD injection sites in Mantoux-positive individuals. Study observations and caveats: Both skin biopsy types reportedly yielded TCRs, tuberculin sites far more.

The sequencing here drew on skin, taken from a tuberculin skin test site. The receptor comes from an adult in good health. The chain recombines TRBV5-1 with TRBJ2-7; no reliable D call. The CDR3 here is CASSSPESTYEQYF. The DNA of the CDR3 is TGCGCCAGCAGCTCCCCGGAGTCGACCTACGAGCAGTACTTC. The variable domain in full, with the rest retrieved from reference TRBV5-1 and TRBJ2-7, is KAGVTQTPRYLIKTRGQQVTLSCSPISGHRSVSWYQQTPGQGLQFLFEYFSETQRNKGNFPGRFSGRQFSNSRSEMNVSTLELGDSALYLCASSSPESTYEQYFGPGTRLTVT.